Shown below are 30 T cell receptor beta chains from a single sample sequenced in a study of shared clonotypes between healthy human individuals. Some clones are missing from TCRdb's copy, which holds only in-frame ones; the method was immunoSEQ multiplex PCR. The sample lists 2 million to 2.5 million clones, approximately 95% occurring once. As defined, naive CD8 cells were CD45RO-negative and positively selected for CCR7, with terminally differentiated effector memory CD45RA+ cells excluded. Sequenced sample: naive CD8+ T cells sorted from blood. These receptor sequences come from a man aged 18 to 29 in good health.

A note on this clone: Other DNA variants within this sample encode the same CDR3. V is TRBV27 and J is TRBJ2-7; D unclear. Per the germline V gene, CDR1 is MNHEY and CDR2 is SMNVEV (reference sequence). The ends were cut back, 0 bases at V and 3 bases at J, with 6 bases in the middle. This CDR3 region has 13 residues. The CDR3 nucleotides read TGTGCCAGCAGTTTATCGGCCAGCTACGAGCAGTACTTC. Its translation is CASSLSASYEQYF.

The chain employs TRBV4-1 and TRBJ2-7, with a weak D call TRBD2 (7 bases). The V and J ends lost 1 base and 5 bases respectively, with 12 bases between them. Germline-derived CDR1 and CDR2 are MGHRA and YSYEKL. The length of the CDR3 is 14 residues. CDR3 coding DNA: TGCGCCAGCAGCCAAGTAGGGGGGGCTGACGAGCAGTACTTC. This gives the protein CASSQVGGADEQYF.

Here the CDR3 reads CASSKGSLAGTSYEQYF. CDR3 in DNA: TGTGCCAGCAGCAAAGGGAGTCTAGCGGGGACCTCCTACGAGCAGTACTTC. The rearrangement uses TRBV7-9 and TRBJ2-7; TRBD2 agrees at 9 bases. This CDR3 contains 17 residues. Looked up from germline, CDR1 is SEHNR and CDR2 is FQNEAQ (reference sequence). Trimming removed 5 bases from V and 0 bases from J; junction bases left unmatched: 11.

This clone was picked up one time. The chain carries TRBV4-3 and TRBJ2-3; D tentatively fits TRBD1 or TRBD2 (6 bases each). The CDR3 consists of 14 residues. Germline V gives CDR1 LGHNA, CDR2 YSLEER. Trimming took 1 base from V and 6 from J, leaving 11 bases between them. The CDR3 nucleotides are TGCGCCAGCAGCCAAGTAACGGGGGCGGATACGCAGTATTTT. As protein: CASSQVTGADTQYF.

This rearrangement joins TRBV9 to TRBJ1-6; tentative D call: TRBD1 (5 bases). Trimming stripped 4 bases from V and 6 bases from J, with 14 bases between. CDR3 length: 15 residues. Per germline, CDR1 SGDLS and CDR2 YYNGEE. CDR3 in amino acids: CASSSIPGANSPLHF. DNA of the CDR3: TGTGCCAGCAGCTCAATACCCGGGGCTAATTCACCCCTCCACTTT.

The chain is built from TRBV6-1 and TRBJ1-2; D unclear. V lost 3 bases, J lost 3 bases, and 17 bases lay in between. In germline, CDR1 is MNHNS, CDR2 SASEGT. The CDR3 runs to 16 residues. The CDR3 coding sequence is TGTGCCAGCAGTGACGATGAGGGTACAGCGGACTATGGCTACACCTTC. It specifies CASSDDEGTADYGYTF.

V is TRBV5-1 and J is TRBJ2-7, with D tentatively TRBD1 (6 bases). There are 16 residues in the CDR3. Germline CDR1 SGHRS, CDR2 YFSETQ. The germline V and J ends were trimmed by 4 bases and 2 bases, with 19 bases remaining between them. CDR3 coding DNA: TGCGCCAGCAGCGAGATTTCCTCCGGGACAACCTACGAGCAGTACTTC. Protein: CASSEISSGTTYEQYF.

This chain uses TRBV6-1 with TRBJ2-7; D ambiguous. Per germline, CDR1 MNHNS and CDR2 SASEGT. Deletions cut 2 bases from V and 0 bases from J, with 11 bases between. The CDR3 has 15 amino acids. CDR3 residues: CASSELGPSSYEQYF. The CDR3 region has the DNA TGTGCCAGCAGTGAACTCGGCCCTAGCTCCTACGAGCAGTACTTC.

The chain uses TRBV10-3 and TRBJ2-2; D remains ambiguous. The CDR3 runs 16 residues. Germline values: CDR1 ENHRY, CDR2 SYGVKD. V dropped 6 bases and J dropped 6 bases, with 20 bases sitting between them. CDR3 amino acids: CAIRPPEFGEAGELFF. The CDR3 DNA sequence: TGTGCCATCAGGCCCCCCGAGTTTGGGGAAGCCGGGGAGCTGTTTTTT.

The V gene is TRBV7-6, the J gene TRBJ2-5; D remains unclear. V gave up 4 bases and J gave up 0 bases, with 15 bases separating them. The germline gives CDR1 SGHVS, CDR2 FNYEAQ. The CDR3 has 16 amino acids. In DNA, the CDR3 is TGTGCCAGCAGCTCCACACCCTCACCGTACCAAGAGACCCAGTACTTC. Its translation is CASSSTPSPYQETQYF.

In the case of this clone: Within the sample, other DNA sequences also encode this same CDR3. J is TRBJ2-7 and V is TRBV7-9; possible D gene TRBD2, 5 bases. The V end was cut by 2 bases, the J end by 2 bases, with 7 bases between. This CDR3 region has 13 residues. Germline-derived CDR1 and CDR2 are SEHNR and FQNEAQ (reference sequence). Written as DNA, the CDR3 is TGTGCCAGCAGCTTACGGGGTCCCTACGAGCAGTACTTC. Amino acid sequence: CASSLRGPYEQYF.

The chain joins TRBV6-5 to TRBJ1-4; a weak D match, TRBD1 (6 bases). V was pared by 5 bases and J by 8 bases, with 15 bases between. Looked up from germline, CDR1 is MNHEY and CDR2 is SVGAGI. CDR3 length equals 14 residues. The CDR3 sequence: CASSTGFLREKLFF. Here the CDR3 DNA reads TGTGCCAGCAGTACAGGGTTTTTAAGGGAAAAACTGTTTTTT.

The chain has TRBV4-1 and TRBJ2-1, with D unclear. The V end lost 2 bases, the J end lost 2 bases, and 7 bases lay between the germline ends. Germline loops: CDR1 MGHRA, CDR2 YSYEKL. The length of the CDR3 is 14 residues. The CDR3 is CASSQLGAYNEQFF. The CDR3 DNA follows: TGCGCCAGCAGCCAACTTGGAGCCTACAATGAGCAGTTCTTC.

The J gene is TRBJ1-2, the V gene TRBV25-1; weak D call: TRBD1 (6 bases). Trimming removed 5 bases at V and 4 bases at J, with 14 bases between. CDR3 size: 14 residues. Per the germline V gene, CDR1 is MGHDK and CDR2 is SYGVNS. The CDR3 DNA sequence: TGTGCCAGCAGTTGGGCGGAAGGGGGCTATGGCTACACCTTC. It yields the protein CASSWAEGGYGYTF.

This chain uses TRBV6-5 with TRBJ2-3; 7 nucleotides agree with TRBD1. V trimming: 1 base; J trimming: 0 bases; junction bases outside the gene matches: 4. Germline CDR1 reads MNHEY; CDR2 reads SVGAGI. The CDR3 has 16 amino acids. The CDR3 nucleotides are TGTGCCAGCAGTTACTGGGCAGGGGGAAGCACAGATACGCAGTATTTT. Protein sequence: CASSYWAGGSTDTQYF.

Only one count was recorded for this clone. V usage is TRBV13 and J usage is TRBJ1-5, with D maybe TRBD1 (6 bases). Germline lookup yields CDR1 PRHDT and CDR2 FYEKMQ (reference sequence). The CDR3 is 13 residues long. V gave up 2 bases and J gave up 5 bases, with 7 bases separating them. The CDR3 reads CASSLSGDQPQHF. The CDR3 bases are TGTGCCAGCAGCTTATCAGGGGATCAGCCCCAGCATTTT. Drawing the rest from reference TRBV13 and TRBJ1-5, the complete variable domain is AAGVIQSPRHLIKEKRETATLKCYPIPRHDTVYWYQQGPGQDPQFLISFYEKMQSDKGSIPDRFSAQQFSDYHSELNMSSLELGDSALYFCASSLSGDQPQHFGDGTRLSIL.

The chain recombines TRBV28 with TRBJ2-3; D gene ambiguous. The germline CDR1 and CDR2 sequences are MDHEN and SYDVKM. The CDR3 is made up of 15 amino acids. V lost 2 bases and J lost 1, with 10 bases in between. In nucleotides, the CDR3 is TGTGCCAGCAGTTTAAGGATTGTGGGCACAGATACGCAGTATTTT. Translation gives CASSLRIVGTDTQYF.

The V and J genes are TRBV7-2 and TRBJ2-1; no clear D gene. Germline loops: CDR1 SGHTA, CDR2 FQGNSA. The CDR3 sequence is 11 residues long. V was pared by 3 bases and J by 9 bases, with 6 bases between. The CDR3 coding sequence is TGTGCCAGCAGCTTTATGGGTGAGCAGTTCTTC. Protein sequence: CASSFMGEQFF.

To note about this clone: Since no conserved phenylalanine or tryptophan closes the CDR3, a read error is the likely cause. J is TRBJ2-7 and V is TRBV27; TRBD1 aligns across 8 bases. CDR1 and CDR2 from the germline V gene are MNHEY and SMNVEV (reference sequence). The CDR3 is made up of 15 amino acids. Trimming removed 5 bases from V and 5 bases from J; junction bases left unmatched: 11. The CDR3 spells CASSMYGQGSHEQYS. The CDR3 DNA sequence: TGTGCCAGCAGTATGTACGGACAGGGATCCCACGAGCAGTACTCC.

DNA for the CDR3: TGCGCCAGCAGCCAAGAGGAAATCCTGAGCTCCTACGAGCAGTACTTC. It specifies CASSQEEILSSYEQYF. The gene calls are TRBV4-1 and TRBJ2-7; D unclear. The CDR3 length is 16 residues. The V end lost 0 bases, the J end lost 0 bases, and 12 bases lay between the germline ends. Germline CDR1 reads MGHRA; CDR2 reads YSYEKL.

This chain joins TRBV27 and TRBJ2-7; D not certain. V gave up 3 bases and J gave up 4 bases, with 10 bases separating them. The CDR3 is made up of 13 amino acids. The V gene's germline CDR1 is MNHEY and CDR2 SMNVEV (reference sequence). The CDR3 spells CASSLAENYEQYF. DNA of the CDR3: TGTGCCAGCAGTTTGGCGGAGAATTACGAGCAGTACTTC.

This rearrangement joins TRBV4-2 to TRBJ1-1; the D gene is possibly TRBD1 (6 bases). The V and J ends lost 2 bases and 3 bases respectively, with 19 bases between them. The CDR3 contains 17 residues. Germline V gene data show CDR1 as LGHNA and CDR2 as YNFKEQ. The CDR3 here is CASSQMGGPVDHTEAFF. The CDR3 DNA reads TGTGCCAGCAGCCAAATGGGGGGGCCGGTGGATCACACTGAAGCTTTCTTT.

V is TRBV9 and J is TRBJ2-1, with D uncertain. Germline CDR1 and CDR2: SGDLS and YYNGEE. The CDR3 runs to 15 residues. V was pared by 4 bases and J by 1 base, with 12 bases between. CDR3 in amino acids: CASSLGGLSYNEQFF. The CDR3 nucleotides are TGTGCCAGCAGCCTAGGCGGCCTATCCTACAATGAGCAGTTCTTC.

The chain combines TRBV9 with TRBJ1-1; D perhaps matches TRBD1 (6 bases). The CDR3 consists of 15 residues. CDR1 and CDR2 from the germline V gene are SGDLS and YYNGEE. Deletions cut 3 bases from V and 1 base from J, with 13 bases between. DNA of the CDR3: TGTGCCAGCAGCGCACACTCGGACAGGAACACTGAAGCTTTCTTT. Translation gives CASSAHSDRNTEAFF.

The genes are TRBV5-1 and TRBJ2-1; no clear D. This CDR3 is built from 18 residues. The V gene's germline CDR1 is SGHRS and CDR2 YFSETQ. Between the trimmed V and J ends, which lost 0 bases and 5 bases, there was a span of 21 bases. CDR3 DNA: TGCGCCAGCAGCTTGGGTTTGCAAACCTTGGATGGGGACAATGAGCAGTTCTTC. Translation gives CASSLGLQTLDGDNEQFF. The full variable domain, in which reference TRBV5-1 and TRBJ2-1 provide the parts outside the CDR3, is KAGVTQTPRYLIKTRGQQVTLSCSPISGHRSVSWYQQTPGQGLQFLFEYFSETQRNKGNFPGRFSGRQFSNSRSEMNVSTLELGDSALYLCASSLGLQTLDGDNEQFFGPGTRLTVL.

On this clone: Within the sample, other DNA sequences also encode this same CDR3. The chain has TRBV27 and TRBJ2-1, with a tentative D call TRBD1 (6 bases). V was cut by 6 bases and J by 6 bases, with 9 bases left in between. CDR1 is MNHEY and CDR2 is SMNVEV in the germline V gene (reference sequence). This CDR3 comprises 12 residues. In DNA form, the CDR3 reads TGTGCCAGCAGCCCAGGGGTCAATGAGCAGTTCTTC. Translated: CASSPGVNEQFF.

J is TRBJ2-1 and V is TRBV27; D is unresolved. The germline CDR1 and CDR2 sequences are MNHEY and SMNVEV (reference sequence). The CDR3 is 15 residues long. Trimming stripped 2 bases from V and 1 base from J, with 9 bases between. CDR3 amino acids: CASSLNGPSYNEQFF. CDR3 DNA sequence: TGTGCCAGCAGTTTAAACGGCCCATCCTACAATGAGCAGTTCTTC.

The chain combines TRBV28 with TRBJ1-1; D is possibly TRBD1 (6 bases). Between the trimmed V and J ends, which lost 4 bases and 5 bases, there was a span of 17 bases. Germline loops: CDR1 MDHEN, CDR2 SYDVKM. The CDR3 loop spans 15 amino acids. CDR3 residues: CASSSYRALRTEAFF. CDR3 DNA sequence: TGTGCCAGCAGTTCATACAGGGCATTGAGGACTGAAGCTTTCTTT.

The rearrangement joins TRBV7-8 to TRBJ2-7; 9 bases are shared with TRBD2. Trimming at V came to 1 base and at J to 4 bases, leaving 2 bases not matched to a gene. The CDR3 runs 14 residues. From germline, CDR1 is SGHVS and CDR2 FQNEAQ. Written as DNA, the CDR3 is TGTGCCAGCAGCTTAGAGACTAGCGGATACGAGCAGTACTTC. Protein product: CASSLETSGYEQYF.

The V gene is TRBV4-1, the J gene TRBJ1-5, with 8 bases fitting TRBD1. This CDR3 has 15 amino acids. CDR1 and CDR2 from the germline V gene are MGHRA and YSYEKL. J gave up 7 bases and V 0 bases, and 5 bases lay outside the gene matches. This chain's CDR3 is CASSQDRTGRQPQHF. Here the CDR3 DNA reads TGCGCCAGCAGCCAAGATCGGACAGGGAGGCAGCCCCAGCATTTT.